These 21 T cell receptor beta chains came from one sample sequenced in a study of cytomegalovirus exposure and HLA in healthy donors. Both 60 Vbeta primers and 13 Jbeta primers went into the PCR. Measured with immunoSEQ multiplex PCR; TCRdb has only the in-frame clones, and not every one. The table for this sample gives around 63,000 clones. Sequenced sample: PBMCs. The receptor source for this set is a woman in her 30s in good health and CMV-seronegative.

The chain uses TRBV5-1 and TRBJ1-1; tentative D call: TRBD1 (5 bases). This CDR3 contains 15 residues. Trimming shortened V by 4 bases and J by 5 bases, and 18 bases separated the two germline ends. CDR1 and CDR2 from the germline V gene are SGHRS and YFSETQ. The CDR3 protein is CASSPEGARLTEAFF. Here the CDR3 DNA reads TGCGCCAGCAGCCCGGAAGGGGCCCGGCTGACTGAAGCTTTCTTT.

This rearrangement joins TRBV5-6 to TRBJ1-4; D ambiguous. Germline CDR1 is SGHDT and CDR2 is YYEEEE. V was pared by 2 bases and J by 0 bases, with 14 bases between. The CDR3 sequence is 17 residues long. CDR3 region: CASSLERLRATNEKLFF. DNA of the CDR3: TGTGCCAGCAGCTTAGAGCGACTAAGGGCAACTAATGAAAAACTGTTTTTT.

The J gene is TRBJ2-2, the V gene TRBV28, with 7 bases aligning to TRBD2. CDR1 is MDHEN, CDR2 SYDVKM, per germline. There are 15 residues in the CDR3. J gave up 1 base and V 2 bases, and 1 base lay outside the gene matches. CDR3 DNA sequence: TGTGCCAGCAGTTTAGCGGGAGTGAACACCGGGGAGCTGTTTTTT. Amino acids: CASSLAGVNTGELFF. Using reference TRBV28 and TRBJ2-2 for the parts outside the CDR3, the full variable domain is DVKVTQSSRYLVKRTGEKVFLECVQDMDHENMFWYRQDPGLGLRLIYFSYDVKMKEKGDIPEGYSVSREKKERFSLILESASTNQTSMYLCASSLAGVNTGELFFGEGSRLTVL.

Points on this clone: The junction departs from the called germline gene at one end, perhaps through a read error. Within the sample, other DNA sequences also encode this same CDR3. The CDR3 nucleotides are TGTGCCAGCAGACCACGACAGGGCGGGAATTCACCCCTACACTTT. Translating it yields CASRPRQGGNSPLHF. The chain is built from TRBV6-5 and TRBJ1-6; 7 nucleotides match TRBD1. Germline CDR1 MNHEY, CDR2 SVGAGI. The CDR3 has 15 residues.

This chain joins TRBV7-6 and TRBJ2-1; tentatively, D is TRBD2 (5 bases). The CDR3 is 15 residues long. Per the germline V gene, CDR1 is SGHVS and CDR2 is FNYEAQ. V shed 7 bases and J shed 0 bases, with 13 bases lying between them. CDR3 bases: TGTGCCAGCACCCCGGCGGGCAGCTCCTACAATGAGCAGTTCTTC. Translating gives CASTPAGSSYNEQFF.

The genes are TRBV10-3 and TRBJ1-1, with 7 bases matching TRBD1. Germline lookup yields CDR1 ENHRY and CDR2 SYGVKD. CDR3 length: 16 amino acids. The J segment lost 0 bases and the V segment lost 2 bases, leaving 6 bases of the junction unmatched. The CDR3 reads CAISEPRGIMNTEAFF. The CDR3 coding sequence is TGTGCCATCAGTGAGCCCAGGGGGATAATGAACACTGAAGCTTTCTTT.

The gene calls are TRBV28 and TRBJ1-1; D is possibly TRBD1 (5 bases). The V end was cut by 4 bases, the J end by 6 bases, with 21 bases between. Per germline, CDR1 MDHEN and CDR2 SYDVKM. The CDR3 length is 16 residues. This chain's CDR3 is CASSSQTAAGFAEAFF. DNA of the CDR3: TGTGCCAGCAGTTCTCAGACAGCGGCGGGGTTCGCTGAAGCTTTCTTT.

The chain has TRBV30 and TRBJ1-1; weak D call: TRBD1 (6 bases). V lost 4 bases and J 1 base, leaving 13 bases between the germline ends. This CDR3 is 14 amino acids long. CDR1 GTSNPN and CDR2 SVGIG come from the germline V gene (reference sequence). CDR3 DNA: TGTGCCTGGAATTGGGGACACCCGAACACTGAAGCTTTCTTT. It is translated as CAWNWGHPNTEAFF.

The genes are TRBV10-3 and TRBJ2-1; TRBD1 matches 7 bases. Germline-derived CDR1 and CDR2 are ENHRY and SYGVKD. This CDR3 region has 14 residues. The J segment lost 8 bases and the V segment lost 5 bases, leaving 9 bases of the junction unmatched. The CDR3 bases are TGTGCCATCAGTTTCCAGACAGGGCAGGATGAGCAGTTCTTC. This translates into CAISFQTGQDEQFF.

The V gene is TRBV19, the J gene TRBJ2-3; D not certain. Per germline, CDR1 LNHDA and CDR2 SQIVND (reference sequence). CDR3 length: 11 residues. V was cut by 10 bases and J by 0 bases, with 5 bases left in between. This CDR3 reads CATSSTDTQYF. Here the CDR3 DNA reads TGTGCCACCAGTAGCACAGATACGCAGTATTTT.

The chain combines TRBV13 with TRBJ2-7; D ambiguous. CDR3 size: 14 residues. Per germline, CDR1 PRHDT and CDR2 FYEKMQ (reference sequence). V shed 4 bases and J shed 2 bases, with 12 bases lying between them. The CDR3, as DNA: TGTGCCAGCAGCTCCCTAATGTTCACCTACGAGCAGTACTTC. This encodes CASSSLMFTYEQYF.

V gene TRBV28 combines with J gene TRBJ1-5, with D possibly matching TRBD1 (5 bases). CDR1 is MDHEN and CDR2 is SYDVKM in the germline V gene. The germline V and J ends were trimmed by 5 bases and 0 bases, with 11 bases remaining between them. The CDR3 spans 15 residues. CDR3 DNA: TGTGCCAGCAGTGAAAGACAGTTTAGCAATCAGCCCCAGCATTTT. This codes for CASSERQFSNQPQHF.

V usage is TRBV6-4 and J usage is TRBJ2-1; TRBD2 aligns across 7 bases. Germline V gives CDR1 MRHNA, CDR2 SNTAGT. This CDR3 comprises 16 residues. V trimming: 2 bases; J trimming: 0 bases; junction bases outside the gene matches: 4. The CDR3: CASSDSAGDSYNEQFF. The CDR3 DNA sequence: TGTGCCAGCAGTGACAGCGCGGGAGACTCCTACAATGAGCAGTTCTTC.

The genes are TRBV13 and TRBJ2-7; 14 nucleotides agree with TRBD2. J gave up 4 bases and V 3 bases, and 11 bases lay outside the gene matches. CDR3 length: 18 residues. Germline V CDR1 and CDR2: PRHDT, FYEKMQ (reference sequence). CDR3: CASSFEAGLAGEWYEQYF. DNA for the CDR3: TGTGCCAGCAGCTTCGAGGCGGGACTAGCGGGGGAATGGTACGAGCAGTACTTC.

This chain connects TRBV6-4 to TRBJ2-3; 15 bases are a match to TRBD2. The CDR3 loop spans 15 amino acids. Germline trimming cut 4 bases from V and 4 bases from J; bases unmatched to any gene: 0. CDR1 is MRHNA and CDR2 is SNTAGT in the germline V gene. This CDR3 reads CASSGTSGGADTQYF. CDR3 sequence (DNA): TGTGCCAGCAGTGGGACTAGCGGGGGGGCAGATACGCAGTATTTT.

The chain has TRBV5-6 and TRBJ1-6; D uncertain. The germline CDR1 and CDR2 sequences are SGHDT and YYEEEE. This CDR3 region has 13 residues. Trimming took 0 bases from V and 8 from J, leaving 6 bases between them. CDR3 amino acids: CASSLARDSPLHF. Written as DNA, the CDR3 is TGTGCCAGCAGCTTGGCCCGGGATTCACCCCTCCACTTT.

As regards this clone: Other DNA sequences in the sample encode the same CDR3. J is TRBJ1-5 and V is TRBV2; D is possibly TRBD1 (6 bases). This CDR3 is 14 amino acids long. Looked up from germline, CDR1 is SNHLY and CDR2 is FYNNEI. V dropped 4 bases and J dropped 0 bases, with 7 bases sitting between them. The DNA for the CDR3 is TGTGCCAGCAGTGTAGGGGGTAGCAATCAGCCCCAGCATTTT. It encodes CASSVGGSNQPQHF.

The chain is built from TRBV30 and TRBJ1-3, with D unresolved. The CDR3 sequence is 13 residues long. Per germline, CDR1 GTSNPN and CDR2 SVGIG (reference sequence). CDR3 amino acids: CAWPSGSGNTIYF. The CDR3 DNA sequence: TGTGCTTGGCCCTCGGGATCTGGAAACACCATATATTTT.

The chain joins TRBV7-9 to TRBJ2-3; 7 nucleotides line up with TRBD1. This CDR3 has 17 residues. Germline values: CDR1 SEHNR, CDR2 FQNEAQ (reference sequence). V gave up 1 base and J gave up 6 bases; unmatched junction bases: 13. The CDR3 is CASSLGSWTGPPDTQYF. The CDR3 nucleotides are TGTGCCAGCAGCTTAGGGAGTTGGACAGGCCCCCCGGATACGCAGTATTTT.

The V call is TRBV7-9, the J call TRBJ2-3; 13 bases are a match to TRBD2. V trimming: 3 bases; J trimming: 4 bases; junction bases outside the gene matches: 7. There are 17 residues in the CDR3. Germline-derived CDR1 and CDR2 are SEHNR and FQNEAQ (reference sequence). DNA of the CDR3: TGTGCCAGCAGCTTCGGGACTAGCGGGGCAGGATCAGATACGCAGTATTTT. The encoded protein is CASSFGTSGAGSDTQYF.

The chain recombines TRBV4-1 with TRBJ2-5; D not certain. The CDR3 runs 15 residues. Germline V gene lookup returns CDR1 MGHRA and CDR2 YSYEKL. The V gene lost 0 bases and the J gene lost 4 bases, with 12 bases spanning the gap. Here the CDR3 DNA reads TGCGCCAGCAGCCAAGATGGTGAGGAGCGAGAGACCCAGTACTTC. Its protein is CASSQDGEERETQYF.